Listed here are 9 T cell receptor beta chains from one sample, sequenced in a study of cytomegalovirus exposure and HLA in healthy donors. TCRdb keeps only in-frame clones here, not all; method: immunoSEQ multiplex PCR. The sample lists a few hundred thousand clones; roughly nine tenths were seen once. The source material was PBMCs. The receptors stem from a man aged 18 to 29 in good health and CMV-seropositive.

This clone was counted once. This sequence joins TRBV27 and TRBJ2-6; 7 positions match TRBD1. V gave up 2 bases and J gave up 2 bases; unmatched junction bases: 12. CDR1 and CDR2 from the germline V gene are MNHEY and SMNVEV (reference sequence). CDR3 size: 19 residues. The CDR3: CASSLVSGLGQAGANVLTF. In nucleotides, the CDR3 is TGTGCCAGCAGTTTAGTATCCGGCCTAGGACAGGCTGGGGCCAACGTCCTGACTTTC.

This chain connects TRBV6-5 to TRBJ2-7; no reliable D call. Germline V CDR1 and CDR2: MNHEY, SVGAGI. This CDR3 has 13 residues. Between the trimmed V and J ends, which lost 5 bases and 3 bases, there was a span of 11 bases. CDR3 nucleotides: TGTGCCAGCAGTCTCTCCGAAGTCTACGAGCAGTACTTC. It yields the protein CASSLSEVYEQYF.

DNA for the CDR3: TGCGCCAGCAGCTTGCTGGCAGGGTATGGCTACACCTTC. It is translated as CASSLLAGYGYTF. The chain recombines TRBV5-1 with TRBJ1-2, with D perhaps matching TRBD1 (5 bases). The V and J ends lost 1 base and 5 bases respectively, with 9 bases between them. The CDR3 runs to 13 residues. Germline CDR1 reads SGHRS; CDR2 reads YFSETQ.

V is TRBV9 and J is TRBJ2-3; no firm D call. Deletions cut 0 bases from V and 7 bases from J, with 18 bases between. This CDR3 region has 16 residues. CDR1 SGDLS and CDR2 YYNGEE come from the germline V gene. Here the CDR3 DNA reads TGTGCCAGCAGCGTAGCCCCGGCCCTAGAGGCAAATACGCAGTATTTT. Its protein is CASSVAPALEANTQYF.

The CDR3: CASSSQGAGGEQFF. DNA of the CDR3: TGTGCCAGCAGCTCCCAGGGCGCGGGTGGGGAGCAGTTCTTC. This chain connects TRBV7-3 to TRBJ2-1; D possibly matches TRBD1 or TRBD2 (5 bases each). CDR3 length: 14 residues. V lost 4 bases, J lost 10 bases, and 17 bases lay in between. Germline assignment: CDR1 SGHTA and CDR2 FQGTGA.

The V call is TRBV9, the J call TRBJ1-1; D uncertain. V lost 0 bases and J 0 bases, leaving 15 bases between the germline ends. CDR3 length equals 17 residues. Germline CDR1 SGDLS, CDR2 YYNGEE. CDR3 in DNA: TGTGCCAGCAGCGTAGGCCACGGAGGGCGAGTGAACACTGAAGCTTTCTTT. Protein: CASSVGHGGRVNTEAFF.

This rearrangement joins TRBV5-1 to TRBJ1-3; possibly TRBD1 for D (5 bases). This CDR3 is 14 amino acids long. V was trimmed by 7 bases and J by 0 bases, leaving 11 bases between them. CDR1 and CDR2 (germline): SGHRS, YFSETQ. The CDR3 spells CASQSGGSGNTIYF. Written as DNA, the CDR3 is TGCGCCAGCCAAAGTGGGGGCTCTGGAAACACCATATATTTT.

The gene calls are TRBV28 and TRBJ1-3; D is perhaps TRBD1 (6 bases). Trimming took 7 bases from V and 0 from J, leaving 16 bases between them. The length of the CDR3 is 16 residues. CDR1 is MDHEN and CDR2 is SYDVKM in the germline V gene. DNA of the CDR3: TGTGCCAGCACAGCACCCGGCAGGGGCTCTGGAAACACCATATATTTT. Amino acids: CASTAPGRGSGNTIYF. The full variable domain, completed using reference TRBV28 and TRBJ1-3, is DVKVTQSSRYLVKRTGEKVFLECVQDMDHENMFWYRQDPGLGLRLIYFSYDVKMKEKGDIPEGYSVSREKKERFSLILESASTNQTSMYLCASTAPGRGSGNTIYFGEGSWLTVV.

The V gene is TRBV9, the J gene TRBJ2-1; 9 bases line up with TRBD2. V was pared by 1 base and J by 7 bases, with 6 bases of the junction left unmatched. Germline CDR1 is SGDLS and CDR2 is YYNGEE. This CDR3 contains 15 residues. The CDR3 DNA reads TGTGCCAGCAGCGTAAGAGGGCTAGCGGGAAATGAGCAGTTCTTC. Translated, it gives CASSVRGLAGNEQFF. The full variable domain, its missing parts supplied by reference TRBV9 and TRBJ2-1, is DSGVTQTPKHLITATGQRVTLRCSPRSGDLSVYWYQQSLDQGLQFLIQYYNGEERAKGNILERFSAQQFPDLHSELNLSSLELGDSALYFCASSVRGLAGNEQFFGPGTRLTVL.